This T cell receptor beta chain came from a study of cytomegalovirus exposure and HLA in healthy donors. Study overall: Later, an analysis reported that the 100 to 150 validation repertoires had used the same platform as the 500 to 750 first-cohort repertoires.

Assay: immunoSEQ multiplex PCR; the TCRdb copy retains only in-frame clones and omits some. The table has 92,000 or so clones, 95% to 98% seen once; the top ten hold roughly 0.78%. The TCR sequence derives from a man aged 18 to 35 in good health and CMV-seronegative. The sequencing input was PBMCs.

The CDR3 is CASSEAPGLAVNTGELFF. DNA of the CDR3: TGTGCCAGCAGTGAAGCGCCTGGACTAGCGGTTAACACCGGGGAGCTGTTTTTT. The chain carries TRBV2 and TRBJ2-2, with TRBD2 matching 10 bases. The V gene end was trimmed by 0 bases and the J gene end by 2 bases; junction bases not matched to a gene: 6. The germline CDR1 and CDR2 sequences are SNHLY and FYNNEI. The CDR3 contains 18 residues.